This is a list of T cell receptor beta chains from one sample in a study of CD8 T cells in ankylosing spondylitis. Each CDR3 protein is one row after TCRdb ran MiXCR on the 5' RACE reads. The repertoire consists of 200,000 to 250,000 distinct CDR3 sequences, with just under 7.5% occurring once and the leading ten covering approximately 15%. The specimen was blood, either unsorted or a sorted T cell fraction (not recorded which). The receptors here all came from a male donor with ankylosing spondylitis. CDR3s include the opening cysteine and the closing phenylalanine or tryptophan. Fields, in order: D gene, clone size, J gene, V gene, CDR3 DNA, CDR3 protein. A D gene is named only where the DNA matches it firmly. Where a row states a size, it is once, few, many or the class of an expanded clone; other rows omit it.

NA	many	TRBJ2-7	TRBV6-5	TGTGCCAGCAGTTACCTTAGAGAGACTATCTACGAGCAGTACTTC	CASSYLRETIYEQYF
NA	many	TRBJ2-7	TRBV10-3	TGTGCCATCAGGGTAGGGGACGGCAAGAAACAGTACTTC	CAIRVGDGKKQYF
NA	NA	TRBJ2-2	TRBV11-1	TGTGCCACCCGGTCAGGGGCCGGGGAGCTGTTTTTT	CATRSGAGELFF
TRBD2	NA	TRBJ2-1	TRBV11-2	TGTGCCAGCAGGATAATGGGACTACAAGGCCTGGGTGAGCAGTTCTTC	CASRIMGLQGLGEQFF
NA	many	TRBJ2-7	TRBV14	TGTGCCAGCAGTCCGGCCCCCTACGAGCAGTACTTC	CASSPAPYEQYF
NA	many	TRBJ2-1	TRBV7-9	TGTGCCAGCAAGGTATACGGACCGGACAATGAGCAGTTCTTC	CASKVYGPDNEQFF
NA	many	TRBJ1-5	TRBV9	TGTGCCAGCAGAGGAGCGGCAGGAGCCCAGCATTTT	CASRGAAGAQHF
NA	many	TRBJ2-2	TRBV20-1	TGCAGTGCTATCCCCCTTCGAGGACAGCACGGGGAGCTGTTTTTT	CSAIPLRGQHGELFF
NA	many	TRBJ2-5	TRBV7-9	TGTGCCAGCAGCTTAGTTCGGGAAGGAGAGACCCAGTACTTC	CASSLVREGETQYF
NA	few	TRBJ1-6	TRBV7-7	TGTGCTAGCAGTTTGACAAGGGGTTCACCCCTCCACTTT	CASSLTRGSPLHF
NA	many	TRBJ2-1	TRBV27	TGTGCCAGCGGCCCCCGGGACCAACTCTACAATGAGCAGTTCTTC	CASGPRDQLYNEQFF
NA	many	TRBJ2-7	TRBV27	TGTGCCAGCCATCATCAGGGGAGCTCCTACGAGCAGTACTTC	CASHHQGSSYEQYF
TRBD2	many	TRBJ2-7	TRBV7-2	TGTGCCAGCAGCTGGAATAGCGGGGGGGCCTACGAGCAGTACTTC	CASSWNSGGAYEQYF
NA	many	TRBJ2-7	TRBV4-3	TGCGCCAGCAGCCAAGATGACGATGGCGAGCAGTACTTC	CASSQDDDGEQYF
NA	few	TRBJ1-4	TRBV6-5	TGTGCCAGCAGTTACTCGAAAGGCAGGGGCGATGAAAAACTGTTTTTT	CASSYSKGRGDEKLFF
NA	many	TRBJ2-2	TRBV4-1	TGCGCCAGCAGCCAAAGGTGGGGGACCGGGGAGCTGTTTTTT	CASSQRWGTGELFF
NA	few	TRBJ1-3	TRBV10-3	TGTGCCATCAGCGCACCGACAGAGAACTCTGGAAACACCATATATTTT	CAISAPTENSGNTIYF
TRBD2	NA	TRBJ2-1	TRBV19	TGTGCCAGTAGTATAGTAGCGGGGGGCTATCGAAATGAGCAGTTCTTC	CASSIVAGGYRNEQFF
NA	few	TRBJ1-2	TRBV20-1	TGCAGTGCCCTTTCGGACCGAGAACTTAACTATGGCTACACCTTC	CSALSDRELNYGYTF
NA	NA	TRBJ2-3	TRBV27	TGTGCCAGCAGTTTATCGGCAGGGGCTAGTGGCACAGATACGCAGTATTTT	CASSLSAGASGTDTQYF
TRBD2	many	TRBJ2-5	TRBV7-9	TGTGCCAGCAGCTTAGTGGCTAGCGGGGGCCCGGAGGCTCAGTACTTC	CASSLVASGGPEAQYF
NA	many	TRBJ2-4	TRBV20-1	TGCAGTGCGTCTACCCTAGCCAAAAACATTCAGTACTTC	CSASTLAKNIQYF